The clone carrying this TCR beta chain has at least ten counts. Its target is unknown. Patients having uncontrolled infection, another autoimmune disease, pregnancy or lactation were not included. These data belong to a study of T cells in Graves' hyperthyroidism and ophthalmopathy. Study-wide results and limits: The model's output predicted ophthalmopathy at a median of roughly 6.9 months prior to onset. Blood also showed most of the thyroid clonotypes that were expanded above 0.001.

From RNA transcripts, TCR beta CDR3 regions were amplified. The TCR CDR3 was amplified in a first-round RT-PCR using the HTBI primer set. TCRdb ran MiXCR on the multiplex PCR reads and lists one entry per CDR3 protein. This table has 400,000 to 550,000 distinct CDR3 sequences, less than 25% appearing once. The receptor comes from a woman aged 25 to 39 with Graves' ophthalmopathy. The sample was blood.

The CDR3 region has the DNA TGCGCCAGCGCAGGGGGGAAGGGGGGTGAAGCTTTCTTT. This sequence encodes CASAGGKGGEAFF. The rearrangement links TRBV5-1 to TRBJ1-1; 7 bases map to TRBD1. Germline V gene data show CDR1 as SGHRS and CDR2 as YFSETQ. The CDR3 has 13 residues. J gave up 7 bases and V 7 bases, and 10 bases lay outside the gene matches.